One and the same sample provided the 12 T cell receptor beta chains below, sequenced in a study of CD8+CD57+ T cells in acquired aplastic anemia. TCR beta VDJ and CDR3 profiling used genomic DNA as template. TCRdb processed the reads anew with MiXCR; each CDR3 protein has one entry. Of 210,000 or so distinct CDR3 sequences listed, under 50% are singletons. Flow cytometry had shown expanded CD8+CD57+ cells in the patients chosen for sequencing. Sequencing used sorted CD4+, CD8+, or CD8+CD57+ T cells (not recorded which) from PBMCs. The receptor source for this set is a human donor with aplastic anemia.

This clonotype was detected only a few times. J is TRBJ2-7 and V is TRBV5-4; 9 bases line up with TRBD2. The junction had 14 bases not matched to a gene; V was cut back by 7 bases and J by 3 bases. The germline V gene has CDR1 SGHNT and CDR2 YYREEE (reference sequence). The CDR3 has 16 residues. For the CDR3, the DNA is TGTGCCAGCTCACCACCGCGATTAGCGGGGGACTACGAGCAGTACTTC. Protein sequence: CASSPPRLAGDYEQYF.

This chain joins TRBV9 and TRBJ2-7; D is perhaps TRBD2 (5 bases). CDR1 is SGDLS and CDR2 is YYNGEE in the germline V gene. Trimming took off 0 bases at V and 6 bases at J, with 16 bases between the two ends. The CDR3 is made up of 15 amino acids. The CDR3 DNA sequence: TGTGCCAGCAGCGTAGCGGTCGGGGTTAGCTCCGAGCAGTACTTC. This codes for CASSVAVGVSSEQYF.

This clonotype appeared many times. V and J are TRBV20-1 and TRBJ2-3, with 7 bases lining up with TRBD2. CDR1 DFQATT and CDR2 SNEGSKA come from the germline V gene (reference sequence). The CDR3 contains 15 residues. The J segment lost 0 bases and the V segment lost 1 base, leaving 4 bases of the junction unmatched. CDR3 bases: TGCAGTGCTAGAGGACTGACTAGCAGCACAGATACGCAGTATTTT. Translated, it gives CSARGLTSSTDTQYF.

On this clonotype: This sequence may be a read error, since a much larger clone differs from it by one base. V gene TRBV7-9 combines with J gene TRBJ1-1; TRBD1 matches 7 bases. The germline gives CDR1 SEHNR, CDR2 FQNEAQ (reference sequence). The CDR3 length is 13 residues. With 5 bases clipped from V and 6 bases from J, the junction kept 6 bases outside the gene matches. The CDR3 DNA reads TGTGCCAGCAGCCAGGGGGGGAGGCCTGAAGCTTTCTTT. Translation: CASSQGGRPEAFF.

About this clonotype: This may stem from a read error, because a much larger clone lies one nucleotide away. The gene calls are TRBV7-2 and TRBJ2-1; the match to TRBD2 covers 9 bases. The CDR3 length is 15 residues. The germline V gene has CDR1 SGHTA and CDR2 FQGNSA. Trimming at V came to 1 base and at J to 6 bases, leaving 4 bases not matched to a gene. The DNA for the CDR3 is TGTGCCAGCAGCTTAGATCAAGCGGGAGGCAATGAGCAGTTCTTC. Translation gives CASSLDQAGGNEQFF.

This clonotype was detected many times. The chain recombines TRBV15 with TRBJ2-7; TRBD1 might be the D (5 bases). This CDR3 is 15 amino acids long. V lost 0 bases and J lost 3, with 12 bases in between. The germline CDR1 and CDR2 sequences are LNHNV and YYDKDF (reference sequence). DNA for the CDR3: TGTGCCACCAGCAGAGATCTAGGCAGGGTCTACGAGCAGTACTTC. Protein sequence: CATSRDLGRVYEQYF.

J is TRBJ2-7 and V is TRBV10-3; 7 bases align to TRBD2. Germline CDR1 reads ENHRY; CDR2 reads SYGVKD. This CDR3 spans 14 amino acids. The V segment lost 10 bases and the J segment 3 bases; nucleotides outside the gene matches: 12. The CDR3 spells CASSQGAGDYEQYF. The CDR3 nucleotides read TGTGCCAGCAGCCAAGGGGCGGGGGACTACGAGCAGTACTTC.

This rearrangement joins TRBV5-1 to TRBJ1-1; 8 nucleotides line up with TRBD1. J was trimmed by 5 bases and V by 4 bases; bases with no gene match: 7. The length of the CDR3 is 14 residues. Germline V gene sequence: CDR1 SGHRS, CDR2 YFSETQ. The CDR3 region is CASSVGQAGTEAFF. The CDR3 nucleotides read TGCGCCAGCAGCGTGGGACAGGCTGGGACTGAAGCTTTCTTT.

This clonotype came up a few times. The V call is TRBV5-6, the J call TRBJ2-7; possible D gene TRBD1, 6 bases. The CDR3 loop spans 14 amino acids. V was shortened by 4 bases and J by 5 bases, with 16 bases between the two germline ends. The germline CDR1 and CDR2 sequences are SGHDT and YYEEEE. In nucleotides, the CDR3 is TGTGCCAGCAGCCGCGGCACAGGGCCCCACGAGCAGTACTTC. Translated: CASSRGTGPHEQYF.

This clonotype has at least ten counts. The chain couples TRBV20-1 to TRBJ1-2; D perhaps matches TRBD1 (6 bases). Germline CDR1 and CDR2: DFQATT and SNEGSKA (reference sequence). The V end lost 5 bases, the J end lost 2 bases, and 12 bases lay between the germline ends. The CDR3 is 13 amino acids. Here the CDR3 reads CSAVEGGNYGYTF. In DNA form, the CDR3 reads TGCAGTGCTGTGGAAGGGGGGAACTATGGCTACACCTTC.

In regard to this clonotype: A much larger clone lies one base from this, so it may be a read error. This chain connects TRBV10-3 to TRBJ2-7; no firm D call. Germline CDR1 reads ENHRY; CDR2 reads SYGVKD. This CDR3 has 14 amino acids. V was shortened by 10 bases and J by 0 bases, with 16 bases between the two germline ends. The CDR3 loop is CASSVGRSSYEQYF. In nucleotides, the CDR3 is TGTGCCAGCAGCGTCGGCAGGAGCTCCTACGAGCAGTACTTC.

The chain links TRBV6-6 to TRBJ1-4; tentative D call: TRBD1 (5 bases). Deletions cut 6 bases from V and 8 bases from J, with 19 bases between. There are 15 residues in the CDR3. Germline V gives CDR1 MNHNY, CDR2 SVGAGI (reference sequence). CDR3 nucleotide sequence: TGTGCCAGCAGCTTTTTCGGGGCGCTTGGAGAAAAACTGTTTTTT. This codes for CASSFFGALGEKLFF.